The sequence of this TCR beta chain was determined in a study of CD8 T cells in Susac syndrome. The RNA, about 0.5 to 1 ug, was put through reverse transcription using random hexamers. It was immunoSEQ multiplex PCR that amplified TCR beta CDR3 across 54 Vbeta and 13 Jbeta. MiXCR, applied by TCRdb to the immunoSEQ multiplex PCR reads, yields one record per CDR3 protein. The sample lists a few hundred thousand distinct CDR3 sequences, just over 90% occurring once. Sequencing of TCR beta was performed on blood CD8+ T cells and on blood CD4+ T cells. In the multiple sclerosis control group, patients were treatment-naive and had stable or active relapsing-remitting disease. TEMRA cells underwent FACS enrichment and CD8+ and CD4+ T cells underwent negative isolation. Germline V gene lookup returns CDR1 MNHEY and CDR2 SVGEGT. The CDR3 spans 16 residues. V lost 10 bases and J 0 bases, leaving 19 bases between the germline ends.

This clonotype has only one observation. This TCR was recovered from a human donor with multiple sclerosis. The sample consisted of CD4+ T cells from PBMCs. The rearrangement links TRBV6-2 or TRBV6-3 to TRBJ2-1, with D perhaps TRBD2 (5 bases). CDR3 nucleotide sequence: TGTGCCATCTCAAACACTCGCGGGCGCTCCTACAATGAGCAGTTCTTC. Protein product: CAISNTRGRSYNEQFF.